This TCR beta chain emerged from a study of shared T cell receptors in the human thymus. From germline, CDR1 is MRHNA and CDR2 SNTAGT. Trimming took 5 bases from V and 0 from J; bases not matched to a gene: 3. This CDR3 has 15 amino acids. This clone was seen a few times. Clones were sequenced by immunoSEQ multiplex PCR, and TCRdb holds only the in-frame ones, with some missing. The table lists 450,000 to 650,000 clones, around 78% of them singletons. The same data also contributed to another study, on human thymus T cells. As that report states: Corrective heart surgery yielded the resections from which the thymus tissue came. Repertoires from thymus and blood appeared to show biased V and J gene usage.

Sequencing was done on a sample of thymocytes. The chain recombines TRBV6-4 with TRBJ2-3; TRBD2 matches 9 bases. The origin of this receptor is a boy under two years old with a congenital heart defect. The CDR3 region is CASSPLAGSTDTQYF. As DNA, the CDR3 is TGTGCCAGCAGTCCTCTAGCGGGGAGCACAGATACGCAGTATTTT.